The clone carrying this T cell receptor beta chain was seen more than once but under ten times. The antigen remains unidentified. This sample was taken from a study of identical twins. General study findings and limits: In monozygotic twins, models underestimated the sharing of out-of-frame TCR alpha. Abundant beta clonotypes from cord blood had fewer insertions, unlike memory repertoires, which showed none. Alpha sequences out of frame and shared by twins had excess low generation probability.

Template switching, a step in the protocol, added a universal primer site, and cDNA carried unique molecular identifiers. Each CDR3 protein is one row after TCRdb ran MiXCR on the 5' RACE reads. Of just over 450,000 distinct CDR3 sequences listed, approximately 15% are singletons. The CDR3 contains 15 residues. The germline V gene has CDR1 SGHVS and CDR2 FQNEAQ. Trimming pared 6 bases from V and 8 bases from J, leaving 22 bases between. These data also formed part of another study, on yellow fever vaccine responses in identical twins.

What was sequenced was CD4+ T cells sorted from blood. V is TRBV7-8 and J is TRBJ1-2; TRBD1 is a possible D gene (6 bases). The clonotype originates from a woman younger than 30 in good health. CDR3 DNA sequence: TGTGCCAGCAGACCTGAGAGGGGGGTCGAGGTCGGCTACACCTTC. This translates into CASRPERGVEVGYTF. Supplemented by reference TRBV7-8 and TRBJ1-2, the full variable domain reads GAGVSQSPRYKVAKRGQDVALRCDPISGHVSLFWYQQALGQGPEFLTYFQNEAQLDKSGLPSDRFFAERPEGSVSTLKIQRTQQEDSAVYLCASRPERGVEVGYTFGSGTRLTVV.